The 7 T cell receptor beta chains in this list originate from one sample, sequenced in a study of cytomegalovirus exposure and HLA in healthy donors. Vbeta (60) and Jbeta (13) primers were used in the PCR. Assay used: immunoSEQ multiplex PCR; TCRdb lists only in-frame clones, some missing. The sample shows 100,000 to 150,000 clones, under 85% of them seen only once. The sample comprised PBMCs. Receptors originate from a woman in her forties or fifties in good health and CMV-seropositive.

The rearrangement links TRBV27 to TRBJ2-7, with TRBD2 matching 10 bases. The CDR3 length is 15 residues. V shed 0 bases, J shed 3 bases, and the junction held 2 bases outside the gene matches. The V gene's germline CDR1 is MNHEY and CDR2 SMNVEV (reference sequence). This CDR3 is CASSLSLAGVYEQYF. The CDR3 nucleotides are TGTGCCAGCAGTTTATCTCTAGCGGGGGTCTACGAGCAGTACTTC.

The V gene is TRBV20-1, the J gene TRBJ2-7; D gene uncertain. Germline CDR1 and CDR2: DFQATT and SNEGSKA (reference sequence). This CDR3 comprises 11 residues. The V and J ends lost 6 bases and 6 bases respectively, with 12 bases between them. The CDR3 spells CSAHGALEQYF. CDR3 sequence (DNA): TGCAGTGCCCACGGAGCGCTCGAGCAGTACTTC.

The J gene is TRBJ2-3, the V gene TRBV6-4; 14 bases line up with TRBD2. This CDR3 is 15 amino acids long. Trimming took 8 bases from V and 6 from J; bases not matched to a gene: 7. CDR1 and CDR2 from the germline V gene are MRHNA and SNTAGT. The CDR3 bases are TGTGCCAGCGCGACTAGCGGGGGGGCAGGTGATACGCAGTATTTT. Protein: CASATSGGAGDTQYF.

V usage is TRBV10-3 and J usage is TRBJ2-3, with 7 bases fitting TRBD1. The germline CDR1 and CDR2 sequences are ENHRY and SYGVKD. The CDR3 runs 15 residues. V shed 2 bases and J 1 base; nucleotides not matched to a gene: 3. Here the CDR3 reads CAISEVGQRTDTQYF. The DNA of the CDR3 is TGTGCCATCAGTGAGGTGGGACAGCGCACAGATACGCAGTATTTT.

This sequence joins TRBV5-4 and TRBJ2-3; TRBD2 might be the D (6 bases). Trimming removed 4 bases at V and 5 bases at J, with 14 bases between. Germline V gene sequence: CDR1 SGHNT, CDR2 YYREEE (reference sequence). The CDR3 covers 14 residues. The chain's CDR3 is CASSPDEGGDTQYF. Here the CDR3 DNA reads TGTGCCAGCAGCCCGGACGAGGGAGGAGATACGCAGTATTTT.

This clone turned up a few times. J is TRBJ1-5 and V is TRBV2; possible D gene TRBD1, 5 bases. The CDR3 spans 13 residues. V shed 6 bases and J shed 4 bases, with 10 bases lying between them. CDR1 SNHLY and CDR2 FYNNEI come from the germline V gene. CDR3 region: CASRPNRNQPQHF. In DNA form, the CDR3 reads TGTGCCAGCAGACCGAACAGGAATCAGCCCCAGCATTTT.

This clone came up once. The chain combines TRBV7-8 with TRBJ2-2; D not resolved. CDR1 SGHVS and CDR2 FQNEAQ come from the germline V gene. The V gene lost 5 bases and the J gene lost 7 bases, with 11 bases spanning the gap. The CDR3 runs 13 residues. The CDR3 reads CASSGALGGELFF. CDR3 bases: TGTGCCAGCAGCGGAGCCCTCGGCGGGGAGCTGTTTTTT.